The source of this TCR beta chain is a study of blood T cell repertoires in COVID-19. Clones were sequenced by immunoSEQ multiplex PCR, and TCRdb holds only the in-frame ones, with some missing. The data hold 100,000 to 150,000 clones, with roughly 80% observed a single time. This CDR3 is 14 amino acids long. V dropped 1 base and J dropped 2 bases, with 10 bases sitting between them. Germline-derived CDR1 and CDR2 are SGHNT and YYREEE (reference sequence). Sequencing was done on a sample of peripheral blood. This TCR derives from a woman older than 75 with acute or convalescent COVID-19. The rearrangement joins TRBV5-4 to TRBJ2-7; the D gene is possibly TRBD2 (6 bases). CDR3 nucleotides: TGTGCCAGCAGCTTGCGGGGGTCGGCCTACGAGCAGTACTTC. As protein: CASSLRGSAYEQYF.